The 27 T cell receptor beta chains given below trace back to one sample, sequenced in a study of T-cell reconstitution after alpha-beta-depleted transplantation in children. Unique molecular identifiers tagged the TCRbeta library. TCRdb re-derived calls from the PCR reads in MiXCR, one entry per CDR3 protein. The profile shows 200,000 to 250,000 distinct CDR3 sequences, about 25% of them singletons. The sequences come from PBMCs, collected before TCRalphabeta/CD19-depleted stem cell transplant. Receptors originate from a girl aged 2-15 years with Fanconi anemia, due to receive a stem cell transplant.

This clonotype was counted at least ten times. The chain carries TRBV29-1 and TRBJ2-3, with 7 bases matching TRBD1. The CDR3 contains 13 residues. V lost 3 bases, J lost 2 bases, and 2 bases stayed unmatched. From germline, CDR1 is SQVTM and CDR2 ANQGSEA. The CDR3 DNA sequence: TGCAGCGTTGATACAGGGGTCACAGATACGCAGTATTTT. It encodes CSVDTGVTDTQYF.

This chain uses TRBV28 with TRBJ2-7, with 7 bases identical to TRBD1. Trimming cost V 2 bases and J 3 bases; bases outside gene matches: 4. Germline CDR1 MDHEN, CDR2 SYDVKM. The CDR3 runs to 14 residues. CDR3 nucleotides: TGTGCCAGCAGTTTAAGGAACAGGGGCTACGAGCAGTACTTC. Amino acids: CASSLRNRGYEQYF. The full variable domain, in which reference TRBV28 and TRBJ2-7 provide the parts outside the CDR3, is DVKVTQSSRYLVKRTGEKVFLECVQDMDHENMFWYRQDPGLGLRLIYFSYDVKMKEKGDIPEGYSVSREKKERFSLILESASTNQTSMYLCASSLRNRGYEQYFGPGTRLTVT.

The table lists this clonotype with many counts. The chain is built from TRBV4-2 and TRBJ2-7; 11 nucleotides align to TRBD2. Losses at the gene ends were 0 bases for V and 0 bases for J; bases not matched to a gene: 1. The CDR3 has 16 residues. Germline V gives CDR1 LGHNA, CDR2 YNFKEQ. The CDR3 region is CASSQELAGASYEQYF. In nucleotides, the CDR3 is TGTGCCAGCAGCCAAGAACTAGCGGGGGCCTCCTACGAGCAGTACTTC.

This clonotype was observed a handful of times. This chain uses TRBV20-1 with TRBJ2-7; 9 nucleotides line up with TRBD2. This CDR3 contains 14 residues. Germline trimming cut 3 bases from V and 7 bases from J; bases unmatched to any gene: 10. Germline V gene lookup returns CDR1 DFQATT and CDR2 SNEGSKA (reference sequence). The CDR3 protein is CSASYSGRRREQYF. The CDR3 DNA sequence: TGCAGTGCTAGTTACAGCGGGAGGCGGCGGGAGCAGTACTTC.

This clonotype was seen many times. The CDR3 bases are TGCAGCGTTGACTTGACGGGGGAGACCCAGTACTTC. It encodes CSVDLTGETQYF. The chain couples TRBV29-1 to TRBJ2-5; maybe TRBD2 (5 bases). The V and J ends lost 3 bases and 5 bases respectively, with 10 bases between them. The CDR3 extends over 12 amino acids. Germline V CDR1 and CDR2: SQVTM, ANQGSEA.

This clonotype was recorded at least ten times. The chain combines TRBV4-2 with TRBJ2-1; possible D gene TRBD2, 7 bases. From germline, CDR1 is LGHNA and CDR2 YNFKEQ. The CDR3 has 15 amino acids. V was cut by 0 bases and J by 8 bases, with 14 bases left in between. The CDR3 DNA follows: TGTGCCAGCAGCCAAGAGAGGGGGGGGGCCGATGAGCAGTTCTTC. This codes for CASSQERGGADEQFF.

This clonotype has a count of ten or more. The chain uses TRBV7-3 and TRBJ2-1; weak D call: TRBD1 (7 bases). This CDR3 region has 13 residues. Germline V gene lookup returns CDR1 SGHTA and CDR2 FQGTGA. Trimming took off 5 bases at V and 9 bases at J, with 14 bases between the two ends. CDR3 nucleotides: TGTGCCAGCAGCATACGGCAGGGGGGTGAGCAGTTCTTC. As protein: CASSIRQGGEQFF.

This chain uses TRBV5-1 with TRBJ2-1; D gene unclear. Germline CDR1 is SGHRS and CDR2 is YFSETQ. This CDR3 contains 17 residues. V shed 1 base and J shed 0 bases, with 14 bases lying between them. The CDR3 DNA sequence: TGCGCCAGCAGCTTGTCCCCTAGTATTGGCTCCTACAATGAGCAGTTCTTC. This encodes CASSLSPSIGSYNEQFF. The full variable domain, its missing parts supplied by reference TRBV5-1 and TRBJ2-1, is KAGVTQTPRYLIKTRGQQVTLSCSPISGHRSVSWYQQTPGQGLQFLFEYFSETQRNKGNFPGRFSGRQFSNSRSEMNVSTLELGDSALYLCASSLSPSIGSYNEQFFGPGTRLTVL.

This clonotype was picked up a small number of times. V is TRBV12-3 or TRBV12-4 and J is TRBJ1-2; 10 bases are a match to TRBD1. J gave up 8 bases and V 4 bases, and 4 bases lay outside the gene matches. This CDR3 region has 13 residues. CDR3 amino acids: CASSSRTGGGYTF. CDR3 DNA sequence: TGTGCCAGCAGTTCGCGGACAGGGGGAGGCTACACCTTC.

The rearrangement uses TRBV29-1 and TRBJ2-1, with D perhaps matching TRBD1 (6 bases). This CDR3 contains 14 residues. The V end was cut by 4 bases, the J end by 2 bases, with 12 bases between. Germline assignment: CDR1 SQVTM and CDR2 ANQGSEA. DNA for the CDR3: TGCAGCGTTGCCGGAACAGGGACCTACAATGAGCAGTTCTTC. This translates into CSVAGTGTYNEQFF.

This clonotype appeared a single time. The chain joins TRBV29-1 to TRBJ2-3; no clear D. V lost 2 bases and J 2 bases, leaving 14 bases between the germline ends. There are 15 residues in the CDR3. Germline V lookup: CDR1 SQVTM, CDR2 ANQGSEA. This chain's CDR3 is CSVEMTYLVTDTQYF. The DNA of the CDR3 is TGCAGCGTTGAAATGACTTACCTTGTCACAGATACGCAGTATTTT.

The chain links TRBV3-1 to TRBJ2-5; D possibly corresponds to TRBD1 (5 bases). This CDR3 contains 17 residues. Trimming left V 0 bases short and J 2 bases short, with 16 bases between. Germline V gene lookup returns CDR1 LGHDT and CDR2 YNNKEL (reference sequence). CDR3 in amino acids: CASSQDLRTPRQETQYF. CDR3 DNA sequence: TGTGCCAGCAGCCAAGATCTTAGGACACCTCGTCAAGAGACCCAGTACTTC.

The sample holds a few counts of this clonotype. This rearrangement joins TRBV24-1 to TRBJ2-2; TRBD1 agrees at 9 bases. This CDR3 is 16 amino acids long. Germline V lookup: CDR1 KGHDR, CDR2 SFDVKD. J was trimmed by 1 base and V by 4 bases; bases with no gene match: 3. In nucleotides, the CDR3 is TGTGCCACCAGTGAATGGGGACAGGGGAACACCGGGGAGCTGTTTTTT. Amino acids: CATSEWGQGNTGELFF.

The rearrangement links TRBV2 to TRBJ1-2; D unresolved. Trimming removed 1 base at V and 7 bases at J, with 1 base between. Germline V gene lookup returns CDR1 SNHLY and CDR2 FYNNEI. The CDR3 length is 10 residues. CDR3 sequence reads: CASSEVGYTF. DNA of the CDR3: TGTGCCAGCAGTGAAGTTGGCTACACCTTC.

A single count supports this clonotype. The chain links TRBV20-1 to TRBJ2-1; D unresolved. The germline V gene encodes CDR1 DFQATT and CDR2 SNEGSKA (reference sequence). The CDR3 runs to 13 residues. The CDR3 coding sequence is TGCAGGCCCGTGCGAAGCTCCTACAATGAGCAGTTCTTC. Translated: CRPVRSSYNEQFF.

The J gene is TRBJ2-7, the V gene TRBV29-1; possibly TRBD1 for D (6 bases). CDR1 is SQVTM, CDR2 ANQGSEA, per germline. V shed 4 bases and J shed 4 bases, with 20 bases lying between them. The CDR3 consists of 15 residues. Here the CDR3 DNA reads TGCAGCGTTGCTTTTGGCAGGGGAGCCCCTTACGAGCAGTACTTC. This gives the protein CSVAFGRGAPYEQYF.

CDR3 protein: CASSQGLAGGGYEQYF. The DNA for the CDR3 is TGTGCCAGCAGTCAGGGACTAGCGGGAGGAGGGTACGAGCAGTACTTC. This chain links TRBV6-5 with TRBJ2-7; 15 bases are shared with TRBD2. Germline V lookup: CDR1 MNHEY, CDR2 SVGAGI. The ends lost 5 bases at V and 4 bases at J; junction bases unmatched: 6. The length of the CDR3 is 16 residues.

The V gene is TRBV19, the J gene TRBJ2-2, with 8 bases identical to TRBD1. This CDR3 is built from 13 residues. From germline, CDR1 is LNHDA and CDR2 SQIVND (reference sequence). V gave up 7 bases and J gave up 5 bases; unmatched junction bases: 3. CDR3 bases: TGTGCCAGTAACAGACAGGGGACCGGGGAGCTGTTTTTT. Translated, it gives CASNRQGTGELFF.

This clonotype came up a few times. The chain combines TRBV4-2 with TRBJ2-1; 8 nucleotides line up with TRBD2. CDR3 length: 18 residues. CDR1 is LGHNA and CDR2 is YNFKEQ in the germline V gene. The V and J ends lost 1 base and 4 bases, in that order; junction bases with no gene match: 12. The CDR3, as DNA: TGTGCCAGCAGCCAAGGGGACACGGGACTAGAAGGGTACAATGAGCAGTTCTTC. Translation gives CASSQGDTGLEGYNEQFF.

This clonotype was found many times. The CDR3 bases are TGTGCCACACAACCGGGACTAGCGGAAACCTACGAGCAGTACTTC. Amino acids: CATQPGLAETYEQYF. The chain employs TRBV12-3 or TRBV12-4 and TRBJ2-7, with 11 bases matching TRBD2. There are 15 residues in the CDR3. After removal of 10 bases from V and 2 bases from J, the junction contained 10 bases not matched to a gene.

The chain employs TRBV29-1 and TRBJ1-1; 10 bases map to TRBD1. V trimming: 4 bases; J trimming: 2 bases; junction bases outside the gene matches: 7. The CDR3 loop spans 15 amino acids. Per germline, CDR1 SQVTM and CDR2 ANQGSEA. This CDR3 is CSVAGQGVFNTEAFF. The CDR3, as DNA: TGCAGCGTTGCTGGACAGGGGGTGTTTAACACTGAAGCTTTCTTT.

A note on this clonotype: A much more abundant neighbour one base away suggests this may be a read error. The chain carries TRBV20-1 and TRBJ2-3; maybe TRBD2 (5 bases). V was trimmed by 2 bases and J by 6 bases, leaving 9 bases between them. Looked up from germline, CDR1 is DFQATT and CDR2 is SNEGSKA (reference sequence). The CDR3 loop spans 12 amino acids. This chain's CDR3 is CSARRIADTQYF. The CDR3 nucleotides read TGCAGTGCTAGACGAATAGCGGATACGCAGTATTTT.

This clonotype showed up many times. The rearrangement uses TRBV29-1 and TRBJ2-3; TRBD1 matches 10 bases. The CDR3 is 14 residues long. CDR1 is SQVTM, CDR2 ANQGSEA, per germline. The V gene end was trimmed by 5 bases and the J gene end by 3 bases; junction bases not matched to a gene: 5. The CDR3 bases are TGCAGCGTTATTGACAGGGGGCATACAGATACGCAGTATTTT. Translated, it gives CSVIDRGHTDTQYF.

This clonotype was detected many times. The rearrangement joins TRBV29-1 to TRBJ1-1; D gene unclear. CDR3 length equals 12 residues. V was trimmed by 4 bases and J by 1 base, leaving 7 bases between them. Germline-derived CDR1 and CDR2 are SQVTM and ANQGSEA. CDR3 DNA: TGCAGCGTTGTTCGGGGGAACACTGAAGCTTTCTTT. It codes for CSVVRGNTEAFF.

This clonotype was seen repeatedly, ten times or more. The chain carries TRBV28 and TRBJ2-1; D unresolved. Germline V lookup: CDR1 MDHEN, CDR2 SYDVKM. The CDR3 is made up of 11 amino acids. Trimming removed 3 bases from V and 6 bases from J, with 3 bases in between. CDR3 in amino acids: CASSFFNEQFF. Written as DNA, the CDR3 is TGTGCCAGCAGTTTTTTCAATGAGCAGTTCTTC. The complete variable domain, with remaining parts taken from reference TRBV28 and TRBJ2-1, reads DVKVTQSSRYLVKRTGEKVFLECVQDMDHENMFWYRQDPGLGLRLIYFSYDVKMKEKGDIPEGYSVSREKKERFSLILESASTNQTSMYLCASSFFNEQFFGPGTRLTVL.

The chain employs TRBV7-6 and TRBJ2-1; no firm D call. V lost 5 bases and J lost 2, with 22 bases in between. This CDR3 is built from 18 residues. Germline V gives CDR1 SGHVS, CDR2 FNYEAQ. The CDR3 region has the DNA TGTGCCAGCAGCCCGACCGGGCATCTAGAGTCTACCTACAATGAGCAGTTCTTC. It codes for CASSPTGHLESTYNEQFF.

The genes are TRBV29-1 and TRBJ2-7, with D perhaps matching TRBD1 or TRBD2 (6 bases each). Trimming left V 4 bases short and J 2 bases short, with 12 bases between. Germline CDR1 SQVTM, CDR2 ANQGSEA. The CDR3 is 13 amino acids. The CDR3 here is CSVGDGGPYEQYF. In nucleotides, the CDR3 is TGCAGCGTTGGGGACGGGGGCCCCTACGAGCAGTACTTC.